These 5 T cell receptor beta chains share one sample of origin, sequenced in a study of T cells after posttransplantation cyclophosphamide. The repertoire was sequenced with immunoSEQ multiplex PCR; TCRdb's copy has only in-frame clones and lacks some. The sample has tens of thousands of clones, none seen only once. The sample taken for sequencing was PBMCs. The source of these receptors is a woman between 50 and 59 years old in good health and a related stem cell transplant donor.

This clone was counted ten times or more. The chain carries TRBV5-1 and TRBJ1-4; 9 positions agree with TRBD1. Trimming cost V 3 bases and J 7 bases; bases outside gene matches: 7. The length of the CDR3 is 15 residues. The germline V gene encodes CDR1 SGHRS and CDR2 YFSETQ. CDR3 protein: CASSSWGQGGEKLFF. The CDR3 DNA reads as TGCGCCAGCAGCTCATGGGGACAGGGTGGTGAAAAACTGTTTTTT. The variable domain in full, completed from reference TRBV5-1 and TRBJ1-4, reads KAGVTQTPRYLIKTRGQQVTLSCSPISGHRSVSWYQQTPGQGLQFLFEYFSETQRNKGNFPGRFSGRQFSNSRSEMNVSTLELGDSALYLCASSSWGQGGEKLFFGSGTQLSVL.

This clone was detected ten times or more. CDR3 DNA: TGTGCCAGCAGACCGACAGGGGTAAACTCTGAAGCTTTCTTT. The encoded protein is CASRPTGVNSEAFF. V and J are TRBV4-2 and TRBJ1-1; the match to TRBD1 covers 8 bases. The germline V gene encodes CDR1 LGHNA and CDR2 YNFKEQ. The trim removed 6 bases at V and 6 bases at J, leaving 9 bases unmatched. The CDR3 contains 14 residues.

This clone has a count of ten or more. The chain recombines TRBV29-1 with TRBJ2-2; 9 nucleotides match TRBD1. From germline, CDR1 is SQVTM and CDR2 ANQGSEA. The CDR3 sequence is 15 residues long. Trimming at V came to 4 bases and at J to 6 bases, leaving 9 bases not matched to a gene. CDR3 in amino acids: CSVAKLGQGPGELFF. The CDR3 nucleotides are TGCAGCGTTGCAAAGTTGGGACAGGGCCCCGGGGAGCTGTTTTTT.

This clone appeared many times. V is TRBV27 and J is TRBJ2-7, with 12 bases matching TRBD1. The CDR3 sequence is 15 residues long. Trimming at V came to 3 bases and at J to 5 bases, leaving 5 bases not matched to a gene. Germline V gene lookup returns CDR1 MNHEY and CDR2 SMNVEV (reference sequence). CDR3 sequence: CASSLRGTGGNEQYF. DNA of the CDR3: TGTGCCAGCAGTTTGCGTGGGACAGGGGGCAACGAGCAGTACTTC.

This clone has ten or more counts. V usage is TRBV7-2 and J usage is TRBJ1-2; weak D call: TRBD1 (5 bases). Germline V lookup: CDR1 SGHTA, CDR2 FQGNSA. The V end lost 5 bases, the J end lost 2 bases, and 12 bases lay between the germline ends. This CDR3 spans 14 amino acids. The chain's CDR3 is CASSPGGVNYGYTF. In nucleotides, the CDR3 is TGTGCCAGCAGCCCCGGGGGGGTGAACTATGGCTACACCTTC.